This entry concerns a single T cell receptor (beta chain). Its antigen target is currently unknown. No base quality values were provided; no much bigger clone lies one nucleotide off. The V and J ends are trimmed by 10 bases and 10 bases, leaving 19 bases between them. CDR1 and CDR2 were assigned from the germline V gene as MNHEY and SVGAGI. Its CDR3 holds 12 amino acids, cysteine through phenylalanine. The DNA shown is the 36-base CDR3, in frame from base 1. The treatment or condition label, read with the paper, signifies: preoperative locoregional IRX-2 cytokine immunotherapy. The samples were obtained from a phase Ib study that tested preoperative, locoregional IRX-2 cytokine immunotherapy designed to prime immune responses. Before surgery, IRX-2 was given to the donors, who were patients with early-stage breast cancer. The data were taken from a study of preoperative IRX-2 immunotherapy in early breast cancer (dated by TCRdb to about 2019).

Libraries came from the immunoSEQ multiplex PCR assay. TCRdb provides this immuneACCESS table in a form limited to in-frame rearrangements. Some clones are lacking; in checked studies, under half of them reflect an unresolved V gene, and why the rest are absent is not known. In all, the sample holds over 60,000 clones, and around 94% of those were seen once. Under 2% of the sample goes to the ten largest clones. The TCR sequence derives from a human donor with breast cancer. The chain is assembled from TRBV6-5 and TRBJ1-1, with the D gene too uncertain to name. This specimen was collected from a patient treated with IRX-2 immunotherapy. The CDR3 region: CATRGPPLAAFF. The nucleotide sequence reads TGTGCCACCAGAGGGCCGCCTCTCGCAGCTTTCTTT.